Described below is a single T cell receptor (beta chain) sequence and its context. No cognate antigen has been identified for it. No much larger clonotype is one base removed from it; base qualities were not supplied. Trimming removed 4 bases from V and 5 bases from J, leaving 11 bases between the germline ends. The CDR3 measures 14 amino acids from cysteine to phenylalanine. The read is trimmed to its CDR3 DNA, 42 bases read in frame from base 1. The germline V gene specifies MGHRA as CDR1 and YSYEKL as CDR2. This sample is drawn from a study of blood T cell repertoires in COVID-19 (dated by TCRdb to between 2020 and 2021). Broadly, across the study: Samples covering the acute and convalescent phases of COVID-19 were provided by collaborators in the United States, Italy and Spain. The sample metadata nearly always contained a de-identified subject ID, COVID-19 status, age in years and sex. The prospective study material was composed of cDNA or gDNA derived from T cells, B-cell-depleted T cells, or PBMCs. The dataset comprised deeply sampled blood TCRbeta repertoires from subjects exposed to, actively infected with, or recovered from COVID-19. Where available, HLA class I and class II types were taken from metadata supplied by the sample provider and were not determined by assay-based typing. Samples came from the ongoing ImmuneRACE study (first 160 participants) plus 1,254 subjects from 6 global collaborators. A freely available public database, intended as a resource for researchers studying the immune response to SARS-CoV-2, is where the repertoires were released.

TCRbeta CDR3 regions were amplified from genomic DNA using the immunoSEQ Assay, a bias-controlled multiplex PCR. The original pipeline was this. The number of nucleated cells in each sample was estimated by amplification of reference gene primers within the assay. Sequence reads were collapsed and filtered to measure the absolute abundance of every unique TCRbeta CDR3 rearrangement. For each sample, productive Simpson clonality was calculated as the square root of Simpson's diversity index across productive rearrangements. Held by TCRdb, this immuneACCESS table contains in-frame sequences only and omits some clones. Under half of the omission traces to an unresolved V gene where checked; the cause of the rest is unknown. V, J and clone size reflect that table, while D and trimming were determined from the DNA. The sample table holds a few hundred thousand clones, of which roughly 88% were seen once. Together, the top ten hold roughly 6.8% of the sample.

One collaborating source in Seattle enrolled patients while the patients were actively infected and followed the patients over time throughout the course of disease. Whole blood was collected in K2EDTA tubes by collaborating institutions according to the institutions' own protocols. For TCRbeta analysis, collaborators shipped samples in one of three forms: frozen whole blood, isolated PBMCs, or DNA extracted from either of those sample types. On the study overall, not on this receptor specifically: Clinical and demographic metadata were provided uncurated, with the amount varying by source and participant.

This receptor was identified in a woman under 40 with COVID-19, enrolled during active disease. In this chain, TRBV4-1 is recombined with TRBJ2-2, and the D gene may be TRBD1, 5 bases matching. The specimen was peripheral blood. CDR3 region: CASSRTWETGELFF. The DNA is TGCGCCAGCAGCCGGACATGGGAAACCGGGGAGCTGTTTTTT.